This note documents a single T cell receptor (beta chain) sequence. The antigen is unknown. This specimen comes from a study of monozygotic twins with inflammatory bowel disease. After re-calling the 5' RACE reads, TCRdb lists one entry per CDR3 protein, DNA absent. This table holds approximately 150,000 distinct CDR3 sequences. General study findings and limits: Lower sharing of clonotypes with other individuals was seen in IBD patients than in healthy twins. This was most marked in patients showing signs of disease activity. Immunosuppressive treatment differences may have increased patient repertoire variability. Perhaps reflecting limited power, concordant and discordant twins did not differ in repertoire similarity.

The sequence was collected from a human donor with ulcerative colitis or Crohn's disease, or a healthy co-twin of an affected twin (not recorded which). Material: blood.

The CDR3 loop is CASTPGQSYGYTF. V and J are TRBV19 and TRBJ1-2; TCRdb designates TRBD1, a call that cannot be tested without DNA. CDR3 length: 13 residues. Germline CDR1 LNHDA, CDR2 SQIVND (reference sequence).